The next 30 T cell receptor beta chains were all read from a single sample in a study of monozygotic twins with inflammatory bowel disease. TCRdb re-called the 5' RACE reads; one entry per CDR3 protein, DNA not given. With a few hundred thousand distinct CDR3 sequences in the sample, the ten largest clones hold around 2.4%. Sequencing was done on a sample of blood. The receptors shown here come from a human donor with ulcerative colitis or Crohn's disease, or a healthy co-twin of an affected twin (not recorded which).

The V and J genes are TRBV7-9 and TRBJ1-2. Germline assignment: CDR1 SEHNR and CDR2 FQNEAQ (reference sequence). This CDR3 has 14 amino acids. CDR3 loop: CASSRRNVDYGYTF. Supplemented by reference TRBV7-9 and TRBJ1-2, the full variable domain reads DTGVSQNPRHKITKRGQNVTFRCDPISEHNRLYWYRQTLGQGPEFLTYFQNEAQLEKSRLLSDRFSAERPKGSFSTLEIQRTEQGDSAMYLCASSRRNVDYGYTFGSGTRLTVV.

This sequence joins TRBV20-1 and TRBJ2-3. Germline values: CDR1 DFQATT, CDR2 SNEGSKA (reference sequence). The CDR3 spans 12 residues. This CDR3 reads CSASGSSDTQYF.

J is TRBJ1-5 and V is TRBV7-9. CDR1 is SEHNR, CDR2 FQNEAQ, per germline (reference sequence). This CDR3 is 12 amino acids long. This chain's CDR3 is CASRVDNQPQHF.

The CDR3 region is CASSLSGTSGSRSEQYF. This chain joins TRBV5-5 and TRBJ2-7; TCRdb designates TRBD2, a call that cannot be tested without DNA. This CDR3 comprises 17 residues. Germline values: CDR1 SGHKS, CDR2 YYEKEE (reference sequence).

The chain couples TRBV7-9 to TRBJ2-3; TCRdb's D gene call, TRBD1, goes unchecked for lack of DNA. Germline CDR1 is SEHNR and CDR2 is FQNEAQ (reference sequence). CDR3 length equals 14 residues. CDR3 region: CASSTGQDTDTQYF.

J is TRBJ2-2 and V is TRBV6-4. Germline V CDR1 and CDR2: MRHNA, SNTAGT. There are 14 residues in the CDR3. CDR3: CASKAKKDTGELFF.

The rearrangement joins TRBV20-1 to TRBJ1-4; TCRdb returns TRBD1, unconfirmable since there is no DNA. Germline V gene sequence: CDR1 DFQATT, CDR2 SNEGSKA (reference sequence). The CDR3 has 11 residues. The CDR3: CSARGDEKLFF.

The chain recombines TRBV4-2 with TRBJ1-5. The CDR3 is made up of 16 amino acids. The germline CDR1 and CDR2 sequences are LGHNA and YNFKEQ. The chain's CDR3 is CASSPEQVGSNQPQHF.

The rearrangement joins TRBV7-9 to TRBJ1-1; with no DNA, the TCRdb D assignment of TRBD1 cannot be verified. There are 13 residues in the CDR3. Looked up from germline, CDR1 is SEHNR and CDR2 is FQNEAQ (reference sequence). CDR3: CASSKQEGTEAFF.

This chain joins TRBV5-1 and TRBJ1-6; TCRdb's D call of TRBD1 is untestable without DNA. The length of the CDR3 is 14 residues. Germline V lookup: CDR1 SGHRS, CDR2 YFSETQ. This chain's CDR3 is CASRGVSYNSPLHF.

This rearrangement joins TRBV5-8 to TRBJ2-3; TCRdb selects TRBD2, and the lack of DNA leaves this call unchecked. Germline CDR1 SGHTS, CDR2 YDEGEE. This CDR3 spans 16 amino acids. CDR3 loop: CASSSRLIRSTDTQYF.

This rearrangement joins TRBV20-1 to TRBJ1-5; TCRdb's D call of TRBD1 is untestable without DNA. Germline assignment: CDR1 DFQATT and CDR2 SNEGSKA (reference sequence). This CDR3 has 13 amino acids. The CDR3 spells CSAREGQPQPQHF.

The gene calls are TRBV7-6 and TRBJ2-6; TCRdb indicates TRBD1, and absent DNA this call remains unverified. CDR1 and CDR2 (germline): SGHVS, FNYEAQ. The CDR3 is 18 amino acids. CDR3: CASSSGLDRGLGANVLTF.

V gene TRBV29-1 combines with J gene TRBJ2-7. The CDR3 loop spans 13 amino acids. From germline, CDR1 is SQVTM and CDR2 ANQGSEA. CDR3 loop: CSVEDWISYEQYF.

The chain has TRBV6-6 and TRBJ2-1; TCRdb designates TRBD2, a call that cannot be tested without DNA. The germline CDR1 and CDR2 sequences are MNHNY and SVGAGI (reference sequence). CDR3 length: 13 residues. The chain's CDR3 is CASSFVGDPEQFF.

The gene calls are TRBV7-2 and TRBJ1-3; absent DNA, TCRdb's TRBD1 call cannot be checked. This CDR3 spans 16 amino acids. Germline-derived CDR1 and CDR2 are SGHTA and FQGNSA. This chain's CDR3 is CASSLGPPGGRNTIYF.

The gene calls are TRBV2 and TRBJ2-7; TCRdb calls TRBD2, which cannot be checked without DNA. Germline V gene sequence: CDR1 SNHLY, CDR2 FYNNEI. This CDR3 has 15 residues. CDR3: CASSEYGDFSYEQYF.

J is TRBJ2-2 and V is TRBV5-1; TCRdb gives TRBD1 as the D gene, but with no DNA this cannot be confirmed. The CDR3 totals 14 residues. Germline loops: CDR1 SGHRS, CDR2 YFSETQ. CDR3 in amino acids: CASSMGQVNGELFF. The variable domain in full, with the rest retrieved from reference TRBV5-1 and TRBJ2-2, is KAGVTQTPRYLIKTRGQQVTLSCSPISGHRSVSWYQQTPGQGLQFLFEYFSETQRNKGNFPGRFSGRQFSNSRSEMNVSTLELGDSALYLCASSMGQVNGELFFGEGSRLTVL.

The rearrangement uses TRBV5-1 and TRBJ1-1; TCRdb calls TRBD1, which cannot be checked without DNA. This CDR3 contains 16 residues. Germline V lookup: CDR1 SGHRS, CDR2 YFSETQ. The CDR3 loop reads CASRYSRVDNGTEAFF.

The rearrangement joins TRBV27 to TRBJ2-7; the TRBD1 assignment by TCRdb is unverifiable without DNA. The CDR3 totals 14 residues. Per the germline V gene, CDR1 is MNHEY and CDR2 is SMNVEV (reference sequence). CDR3 loop: CASRGPWPEYEQYF.

This rearrangement joins TRBV18 to TRBJ1-5. Germline values: CDR1 KGHSH, CDR2 LQKENI. This CDR3 spans 14 amino acids. The CDR3 region is CASSPQQINQPQHF.

The rearrangement uses TRBV5-1 and TRBJ1-1; the TRBD1 assignment by TCRdb is unverifiable without DNA. CDR3 length: 14 residues. Per germline, CDR1 SGHRS and CDR2 YFSETQ. The CDR3 spells CASSLGGGRGEAFF.

V is TRBV9 and J is TRBJ1-1. This CDR3 region has 15 residues. Germline CDR1 is SGDLS and CDR2 is YYNGEE. CDR3 in amino acids: CASSVIGSKNTEAFF.

CDR3 loop: CATSRGGETYTF. The chain carries TRBV15 and TRBJ1-2; TCRdb lists TRBD1, though no DNA is available to test this call. The length of the CDR3 is 12 residues. Germline V lookup: CDR1 LNHNV, CDR2 YYDKDF (reference sequence). Combining the CDR3 with reference TRBV15 and TRBJ1-2 gives the whole variable domain DAMVIQNPRYQVTQFGKPVTLSCSQTLNHNVMYWYQQKSSQAPKLLFHYYDKDFNNEADTPDNFQSRRPNTSFCFLDIRSPGLGDTAMYLCATSRGGETYTFGSGTRLTVV.

The chain links TRBV5-1 to TRBJ2-1; the D gene TCRdb calls, TRBD2, cannot be checked with no DNA. CDR3 size: 16 residues. Germline V gives CDR1 SGHRS, CDR2 YFSETQ. CDR3 sequence reads: CASSQGLSGSNDEQFF.

The chain joins TRBV20-1 to TRBJ2-3; the TCRdb D gene call, TRBD1, has no DNA to confirm it. Germline V lookup: CDR1 DFQATT, CDR2 SNEGSKA (reference sequence). The CDR3 is 16 amino acids. The CDR3 region is CSARDPRTGRTDTQYF.

The V call is TRBV11-2, the J call TRBJ2-3; TCRdb designates TRBD2, a call that cannot be tested without DNA. The CDR3 length is 17 residues. Germline V gene lookup returns CDR1 SGHAT and CDR2 FQNNGV. The CDR3 loop reads CASSPRGGVMSTDTQYF.

The J gene is TRBJ2-7, the V gene TRBV18; absent DNA, TCRdb's TRBD2 call cannot be checked. Germline assignment: CDR1 KGHSH and CDR2 LQKENI. The CDR3 runs 15 residues. Here the CDR3 reads CASSPGLALHYEQYF.

V usage is TRBV12-3 or TRBV12-4 and J usage is TRBJ1-5. CDR3 size: 15 residues. CDR3 residues: CASSLSTAINQPQHF.

The chain recombines TRBV2 with TRBJ1-6. CDR1 and CDR2 (germline): SNHLY, FYNNEI. The CDR3 runs 15 residues. CDR3 protein: CASVYGLGNNSPLHF.